This T cell receptor beta chain appears in the sequencing data of a study of early T cells in non-severe SARS-CoV-2 infection. J gave up 8 bases and V 5 bases, and 10 bases lay outside the gene matches. In germline, CDR1 is DFQATT, CDR2 SNEGSKA (reference sequence). The CDR3 extends over 14 amino acids. Individual cDNA molecules were tagged with unique molecular identifiers, the study reported. TCRdb fed the 5' RACE reads into MiXCR, producing one record per CDR3 protein. The data show about 46,000 distinct CDR3 sequences, less than 9.5% seen once. This clonotype has only a few counts. The receptor was derived from an adult who was a healthcare worker with PCR-confirmed SARS-CoV-2 infection or an uninfected control (not recorded which). The sequenced sample was whole blood, obtained at baseline. The rearrangement uses TRBV20-1 and TRBJ2-1; the match to TRBD2 covers 9 bases. The CDR3 is CSAQSLAGSYEQFF. The CDR3 bases are TGCAGTGCTCAGTCTCTAGCGGGATCCTATGAGCAGTTCTTC.